Listed below are T cell receptor beta chains from one sample, sequenced in a study of CD8+CD57+ T cells in acquired aplastic anemia. TCRdb ran MiXCR on the reads and lists one entry per CDR3 protein. Of roughly 180,000 distinct CDR3 sequences listed, 63% were seen once; the top ten hold about two fifths. The specimen was sorted CD4+, CD8+, or CD8+CD57+ T cells (not recorded which) from PBMCs. These receptors originate from a human donor with aplastic anemia. CDR3s leave out the opening cysteine and the closing phenylalanine or tryptophan. Clone sizes are given selectively: once, few, many, or a class where the clone is expanded.

-	TRBV9	TRBJ2-7	13	ASSPTGTDFYEQY
-	TRBV2	TRBJ2-5	12	ASKARLGTETQY
-	TRBV2	TRBJ2-7	10	ASSEWGNEQY
-	TRBV7-9	TRBJ2-1	12	ASSSWTSVDEQF
many	TRBV5-6	TRBJ2-7	14	ASSFQVGGAVYEQY
many	TRBV12-3/TRBV12-4	TRBJ2-3	8	ASSQTTQY
medium-sized	TRBV7-6	TRBJ2-7	10	ASSLARDEQY
many	TRBV11-2	TRBJ1-2	14	ASRSRQGAHTDGYT
once	TRBV10-3	TRBJ2-3	14	AISAVIGATRDTQY
-	TRBV11-2	TRBJ2-1	12	ASSLQGPYKEQF
many	TRBV2	TRBJ2-5	13	ASSEDRGLGETQY
-	TRBV19	TRBJ2-7	10	ASSIGTDEQY
-	TRBV19	TRBJ2-7	10	ASSTQGREQY
-	TRBV12-3/TRBV12-4	TRBJ2-5	11	ASRGGSNQPQY
-	TRBV20-1	TRBJ2-1	10	SARDVAVVQF
-	TRBV7-8	TRBJ2-5	12	ASSLVAAKETQY
-	TRBV9	TRBJ1-3	13	ASSVGQFSGNTIY
once	TRBV2	TRBJ2-6	13	ASRTGRSGANVLT
-	TRBV5-1	TRBJ2-4	15	ASSLAYRGMSKNIQY
many	TRBV24-1	TRBJ2-3	17	ATSDSGLAGGLSTDTQY
-	TRBV10-3	TRBJ2-1	13	ASNLRALSYNEQF
-	TRBV7-9	TRBJ2-7	11	ASSLVPFYEQY
-	TRBV13	TRBJ1-1	12	ASSADRGNTEAF
-	TRBV10-3	TRBJ1-1	11	VIRDSLVAEAF
many	TRBV7-9	TRBJ1-4	14	ASSLALEAPNEKLF
few	TRBV24-1	TRBJ2-7	10	ATGINFGEQY
many	TRBV27	TRBJ2-7	11	ASSLRVSYEQY
-	TRBV20-1	TRBJ1-2	12	SATLDRDHYGYT